This T cell receptor beta chain was sequenced for a study of T cells expressing NK-cell markers. Study details: Most of the eight sequenced donors tested HCMV-seropositive; one tested seronegative.

CDR1 and CDR2 from the germline V gene are SGHNT and YYREEE (reference sequence). This CDR3 comprises 15 residues. Study-wide results and caveats: The contribution of dominant NKG2C+ clonotypes to CD8+ T cells in five to seven donors was 1.0-7.0%. In several donors, dominant clonotypes made up roughly 28.3-65% of CD3+CD56-NKG2C+ cells.

TCRdb re-called the 5' RACE reads and gives one entry per CDR3 protein, without DNA. Reported are around 470,000 distinct CDR3 sequences; the ten largest clones contain 1.4%. Regarding this clonotype: What it recognizes is unknown.

The sample taken for sequencing was blood T cells: a sorted CD56 or NKG2C T cell subset, CD4+ or CD8+ T cells, or bulk PBMC T cells (not recorded which). The sequence was obtained from a woman in her forties or fifties in good health. The genes are TRBV5-4 and TRBJ2-1. CDR3 sequence reads: CASSFGPASYNEQFF.